This T cell receptor (beta chain) originates from a study of blood T cells in healthy people across ages. Findings and caveats of the study: With naive T cell percentage, TCR beta diversity showed a strong correlation. Versus aged donors, long-lived donors had higher diversity and more naive CD4+ cells.

The sample, about 9.2 milliliters of peripheral blood, was drawn from each donor. Through a sample-barcoded 5' primer and a J-beta primer mix, a second PCR was run for roughly 7 to 11 cycles. TCRdb ran MiXCR on the 5' RACE reads and lists one entry per CDR3 protein. This sample yields roughly 570,000 distinct CDR3 sequences, of which approximately 25% are seen a single time; roughly 18% belongs to the top ten. Points on this clonotype: Its antigen remains unidentified.

This TCR derives from a woman between 65 and 79 years old in good health. What was sequenced was blood.

The CDR3 DNA follows: TGTGCCAGCAGCCTGTATCTTTCGATTCCCCTGCTTACTTATAGCAATCAGCCCCAGCATTTT. It translates to CASSLYLSIPLLTYSNQPQHF. V is TRBV14 and J is TRBJ1-5; D ambiguous. V was clipped by 4 bases and J by 0 bases, with 28 bases between them. The CDR3 runs to 21 residues. Germline V gene sequence: CDR1 SGHDN, CDR2 FVKESK.